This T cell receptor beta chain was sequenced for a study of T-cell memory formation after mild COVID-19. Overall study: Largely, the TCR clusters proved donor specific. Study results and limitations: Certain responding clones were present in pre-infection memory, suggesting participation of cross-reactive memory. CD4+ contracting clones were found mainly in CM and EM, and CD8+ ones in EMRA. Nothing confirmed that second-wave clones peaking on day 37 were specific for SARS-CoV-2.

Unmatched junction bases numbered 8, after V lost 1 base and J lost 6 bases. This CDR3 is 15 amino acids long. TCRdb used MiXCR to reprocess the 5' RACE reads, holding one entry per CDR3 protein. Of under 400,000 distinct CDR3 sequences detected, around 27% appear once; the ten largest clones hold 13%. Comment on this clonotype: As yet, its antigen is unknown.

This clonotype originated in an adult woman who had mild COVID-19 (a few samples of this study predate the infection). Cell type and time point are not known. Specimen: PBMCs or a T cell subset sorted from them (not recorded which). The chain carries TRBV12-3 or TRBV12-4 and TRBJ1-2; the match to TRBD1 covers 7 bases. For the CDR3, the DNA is TGTGCCAGCAGTTTAGGGCAGGGGGATTGGCATGGCTACACCTTC. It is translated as CASSLGQGDWHGYTF.